This TCR beta chain is from a study of T-cell reconstitution after alpha-beta-depleted transplantation in children. This CDR3 region has 16 residues. Deletions cut 7 bases from V and 0 bases from J, with 15 bases between. Germline CDR1 is KGHDR and CDR2 is SFDVKD. Researchers prepared the TCRbeta library using unique molecular identifiers, the study reports. TCRdb reprocessed the PCR reads via MiXCR and lists one record per CDR3 protein. The sample lists fewer than 35,000 distinct CDR3 sequences, about a sixth occurring once. This clonotype was observed many times. No antigen is known for it. Study-wide findings and caveats: Recipient T cells and thymic progenitors that survived were the source of the high TCRbeta diversity seen at day 60 in some patients. T-cell counts and diversity at one year post-transplant came mainly from newly produced T cells. Alpha-beta T cells present about two months after transplant were reported to originate from several hundred expanded graft clones.

The material sequenced was PBMCs, mostly from graft donor cells, taken 60 days after TCRalphabeta/CD19-depleted stem cell transplant. The chain joins TRBV24-1 to TRBJ1-5, with D perhaps matching TRBD1 (6 bases). The source is a male patient under 10 years old who had a stem cell transplant for acute lymphoblastic leukemia, so the T cells may come from the graft donor. For the CDR3, the DNA is TGTGCCACCAGCTCCGCCGGGACAACTAGCAATCAGCCCCAGCATTTT. It encodes CATSSAGTTSNQPQHF.